The sequence of this TCR beta chain was determined in a study of cytomegalovirus exposure and HLA in healthy donors. PCR amplification relied on 60 Vbeta primers (plus 13 Jbeta primers). Sequencing was performed with immunoSEQ multiplex PCR; in TCRdb, only in-frame clones are kept and a portion is missing. The top ten clones hold around 2.2% of a sample with about 180,000 clones, around 77% of them seen once. Findings of the study overall: Sequencing likely produced, as an artifact, a cluster of highly shared sequence variants.

V shed 0 bases and J 11 bases; nucleotides not matched to a gene: 9. Germline values: CDR1 SGHRS, CDR2 YFSETQ. The CDR3 runs to 14 residues. Healthy bone marrow donors supplied every sample. Details on this clone: The antigen is not known.

V is TRBV5-1 and J is TRBJ2-5, with 8 bases matching TRBD1. The source of this sequence is a man in his 60s in good health and CMV-seronegative. Specimen: PBMCs. In DNA form, the CDR3 reads TGCGCCAGCAGCTTGGGACAGGGGAGATATGAGCAGTACTTC. Its protein is CASSLGQGRYEQYF.